These 4 T cell receptor beta chains share one sample of origin, sequenced in a study of blood T cells in healthy people across ages. The use of a sample-barcoded 5' primer and a J-beta primer mix characterized a second PCR of roughly 7 to 11 cycles. Using its own MiXCR run on the 5' RACE reads, TCRdb lists one record per CDR3 protein. In the table there are over a million distinct CDR3 sequences, about 25% of which are singletons. The same specimen was also included in a second study, on T cells of mothers and their children.

Sequencing was carried out using blood. The receptors come from a girl aged 2-9 years in good health.

The V gene is TRBV2, the J gene TRBJ2-2; D gene uncertain. V was trimmed by 4 bases and J by 6 bases, leaving 6 bases between them. The CDR3 totals 12 residues. Germline V CDR1 and CDR2: SNHLY, FYNNEI. CDR3 bases: TGTGCCAGCAGTGTTACACCCGGGGAGCTGTTTTTT. Translating it yields CASSVTPGELFF.

This clonotype appeared a few times. J is TRBJ1-2 and V is TRBV29-1; D is ambiguous. Trimming took 6 bases from V and 2 from J, leaving 13 bases between them. Germline CDR1 is SQVTM and CDR2 is ANQGSEA. This CDR3 is built from 13 residues. The CDR3 DNA is TGCAGCGTCGGAGACGGGATGAACTATGGCTACACCTTC. Its translation: CSVGDGMNYGYTF.

The table lists this clonotype with a count of one. The chain links TRBV7-8 to TRBJ2-7; D remains unclear. The CDR3 covers 15 residues. Germline CDR1 is SGHVS and CDR2 is FQNEAQ. The ends were cut back, 1 base at V and 3 bases at J, with 13 bases in the middle. CDR3 in DNA: TGTGCCAGCAGCTTAGGGGCATTGGCGGTCTACGAGCAGTACTTC. Translating it yields CASSLGALAVYEQYF.

This chain links TRBV7-2 with TRBJ2-2; 11 bases agree with TRBD2. The germline V gene encodes CDR1 SGHTA and CDR2 FQGNSA. The CDR3 consists of 15 residues. Trimming at V came to 5 bases and at J to 6 bases, leaving 5 bases not matched to a gene. The DNA of the CDR3 is TGTGCCAGCAGCCCCCTTAGCGGGAGGGCCGGGGAGCTGTTTTTT. This codes for CASSPLSGRAGELFF.